A single sample gave rise to the 16 T cell receptor beta chains below, sequenced in a study of blood T cell repertoires in COVID-19. Produced via immunoSEQ multiplex PCR; TCRdb's table is partial and in-frame only. Found here are about 250,000 clones, about nine tenths of them singletons; the top ten hold about 3%. Sequenced sample: PBMCs or T cells enriched from blood (not recorded which). The source is a woman aged 45-65 years who had recovered from COVID-19.

CDR3 amino acids: CASSPGGEISQPQHF. The CDR3 DNA follows: TGTGCCAGCTCACCGGGCGGGGAGATTAGTCAGCCCCAGCATTTT. This chain joins TRBV18 and TRBJ1-5; no firm D call. Trimming removed 3 bases at V and 6 bases at J, with 15 bases between. CDR1 and CDR2 (germline): KGHSH, LQKENI. CDR3 size: 15 residues.

The rearrangement uses TRBV3-1 (or the pseudogene TRBV3-2) and TRBJ2-5; TRBD2 matches 12 bases. The V gene end was trimmed by 4 bases and the J gene end by 5 bases; junction bases not matched to a gene: 8. CDR3 length equals 16 residues. Looked up from germline, CDR1 is LGHDT and CDR2 is YNNKEL (reference sequence). DNA for the CDR3: TGTGCCAGCAGCCCTCCTAGCGGGAGGGCCAGGGAGACCCAGTACTTC. It translates to CASSPPSGRARETQYF.

V and J are TRBV24-1 and TRBJ2-3; 8 bases are a match to TRBD2. V trimming: 0 bases; J trimming: 3 bases; junction bases outside the gene matches: 4. CDR3 size: 16 residues. Germline CDR1 is KGHDR and CDR2 is SFDVKD. CDR3 nucleotides: TGTGCCACCAGTGATTTGGGTAGCGGGAAAACAGATACGCAGTATTTT. This encodes CATSDLGSGKTDTQYF.

The J gene is TRBJ2-3, the V gene TRBV6-4; 7 nucleotides match TRBD2. CDR1 and CDR2 (germline): MRHNA, SNTAGT. Trimming cost V 2 bases and J 5 bases; bases outside gene matches: 4. The CDR3 has 14 amino acids. The CDR3 reads CASSDMGEGDTQYF. In nucleotides, the CDR3 is TGTGCCAGCAGTGACATGGGGGAGGGAGATACGCAGTATTTT.

The V gene is TRBV5-6, the J gene TRBJ1-3; D call uncertain. Germline CDR1 is SGHDT and CDR2 is YYEEEE. The V and J ends lost 4 bases and 2 bases respectively, with 10 bases between them. The CDR3 consists of 14 residues. The CDR3 DNA is TGTGCCAGCAGCCTTCCGAGGGCTGGAAACACCATATATTTT. Translated, it gives CASSLPRAGNTIYF.

The chain employs TRBV29-1 and TRBJ1-1, with a tentative D call TRBD1 (5 bases). The V end was cut by 7 bases, the J end by 1 base, with 10 bases between. The CDR3 is 12 residues long. From germline, CDR1 is SQVTM and CDR2 ANQGSEA. In DNA form, the CDR3 reads TGCAGCGCCCGGGGGGAGAACACTGAAGCTTTCTTT. Protein: CSARGENTEAFF.

This chain joins TRBV15 and TRBJ1-4; D not resolved. The CDR3 has 14 amino acids. The V gene's germline CDR1 is LNHNV and CDR2 YYDKDF (reference sequence). Deletions cut 1 base from V and 4 bases from J, with 7 bases between. CDR3 in DNA: TGTGCCACCAGCAGAGTCTCCCTTAATGAAAAACTGTTTTTT. Translation gives CATSRVSLNEKLFF.

V and J are TRBV30 and TRBJ1-1; D gene unclear. Germline assignment: CDR1 GTSNPN and CDR2 SVGIG (reference sequence). Trimming stripped 4 bases from V and 1 base from J, with 10 bases between. The CDR3 is 13 amino acids. Here the CDR3 DNA reads TGTGCCTGGAACCGACAAGAGAACACTGAAGCTTTCTTT. Its translation: CAWNRQENTEAFF. Supplemented by reference TRBV30 and TRBJ1-1, the full variable domain reads SQTIHQWPATLVQPVGSPLSLECTVEGTSNPNLYWYRQAAGRGLQLLFYSVGIGQISSEVPQNLSASRPQDRQFILSSKKLLLSDSGFYLCAWNRQENTEAFFGQGTRLTVV.

This clone appeared once. This chain uses TRBV19 with TRBJ2-7; 11 bases are shared with TRBD2. The CDR3 extends over 15 amino acids. J lost 2 bases, V lost 6 bases, and 6 bases had no gene match. Germline V lookup: CDR1 LNHDA, CDR2 SQIVND (reference sequence). The CDR3, as DNA: TGTGCCAGTAGAGGAGGGACTAGCGGAGCCTACGAGCAGTACTTC. This sequence encodes CASRGGTSGAYEQYF.

This chain connects TRBV10-3 to TRBJ2-3; tentatively, D is TRBD1 (5 bases). Germline CDR1 and CDR2: ENHRY and SYGVKD. V lost 5 bases, J lost 4 bases, and 10 bases lay in between. CDR3 size: 13 residues. The CDR3 DNA follows: TGTGCCATCAGTAGACAGTCCCCAGATACGCAGTATTTT. Translating it yields CAISRQSPDTQYF.

The CDR3 loop reads CASSYEREGPGELFF. In nucleotides, the CDR3 is TGTGCCAGCAGTTACGAGCGGGAGGGCCCCGGGGAGCTGTTTTTT. The chain employs TRBV6-5 and TRBJ2-2; 10 bases are a match to TRBD2. J gave up 6 bases and V 2 bases, and 3 bases lay outside the gene matches. This CDR3 spans 15 amino acids. CDR1 is MNHEY and CDR2 is SVGAGI in the germline V gene.

CDR3 protein: CASSPRGHYEQYF. As DNA, the CDR3 is TGTGCCAGCAGCCCCAGGGGACACTACGAGCAGTACTTC. The rearrangement uses TRBV3-1 (or the pseudogene TRBV3-2) and TRBJ2-7; tentatively, D is TRBD1 (6 bases). The CDR3 covers 13 residues. Trimming left V 4 bases short and J 3 bases short, with 10 bases between. Per the germline V gene, CDR1 is LGHDT and CDR2 is YNNKEL (reference sequence).

The CDR3 bases are TGTGCCAGCAGCTTAGGACTAGCGGGAGGCAGCTCCTACAATGAGCAGTTCTTC. Its protein product is CASSLGLAGGSSYNEQFF. The V gene is TRBV11-2, the J gene TRBJ2-1; TRBD2 matches 13 bases. The CDR3 covers 18 residues. In germline, CDR1 is SGHAT, CDR2 FQNNGV. Germline trimming cut 1 base from V and 0 bases from J; bases unmatched to any gene: 3.

This sequence joins TRBV7-8 and TRBJ1-3; no clear D. The germline V gene encodes CDR1 SGHVS and CDR2 FQNEAQ. The CDR3 is made up of 15 amino acids. V was shortened by 1 base and J by 0 bases, with 7 bases between the two germline ends. CDR3 nucleotides: TGTGCCAGCAGCTTAGGACTGAACTCTGGAAACACCATATATTTT. Amino acids: CASSLGLNSGNTIYF.

The chain employs TRBV28 and TRBJ2-7, with D possibly matching TRBD2 (6 bases). The germline V and J ends were trimmed by 4 bases and 4 bases, with 14 bases remaining between them. CDR3 size: 14 residues. The germline CDR1 and CDR2 sequences are MDHEN and SYDVKM. CDR3 in DNA: TGTGCCAGCAGTTGGGACTCGGTAAAATACGAGCAGTACTTC. This translates into CASSWDSVKYEQYF. The variable domain in full, with the rest retrieved from reference TRBV28 and TRBJ2-7, is DVKVTQSSRYLVKRTGEKVFLECVQDMDHENMFWYRQDPGLGLRLIYFSYDVKMKEKGDIPEGYSVSREKKERFSLILESASTNQTSMYLCASSWDSVKYEQYFGPGTRLTVT.

Of note for this clone: At one of its ends the junction is not consistent with the germline gene, which may arise from a read error. The chain combines TRBV5-1 with TRBJ2-5; tentatively, D is TRBD1 (5 bases). Germline V gives CDR1 SGHRS, CDR2 YFSETQ. CDR3 length: 16 residues. The CDR3 DNA reads TGCGCCAGCAGCTTGGCCGCTGACAGCATTCAAGGGACCCAGTACTTC. Translated: CASSLAADSIQGTQYF.